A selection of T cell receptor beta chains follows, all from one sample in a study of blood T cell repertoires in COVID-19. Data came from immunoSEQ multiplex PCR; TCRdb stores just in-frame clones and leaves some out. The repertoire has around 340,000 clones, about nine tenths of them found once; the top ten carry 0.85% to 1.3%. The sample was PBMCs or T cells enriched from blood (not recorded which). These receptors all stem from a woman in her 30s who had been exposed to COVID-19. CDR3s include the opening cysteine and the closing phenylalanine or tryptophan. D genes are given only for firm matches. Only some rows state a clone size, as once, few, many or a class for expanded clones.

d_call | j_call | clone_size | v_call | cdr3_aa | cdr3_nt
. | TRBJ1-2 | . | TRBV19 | CATQAGGDGYTF | TGTGCCACCCAAGCGGGGGGCGATGGCTACACCTTC
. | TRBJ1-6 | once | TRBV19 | CASSIGGSPLHF | TGTGCCAGTAGTATCGGGGGTTCACCCCTCCACTTT
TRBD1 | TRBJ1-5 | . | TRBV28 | CASSTRDRGVDSNQPQHF | TGTGCCAGCAGTACACGGGACAGGGGGGTTGATAGCAATCAGCCCCAGCATTTT
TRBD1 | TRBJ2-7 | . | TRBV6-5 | CASRPGQASYEQYF | TGTGCCAGCAGGCCGGGACAGGCTTCCTACGAGCAGTACTTC
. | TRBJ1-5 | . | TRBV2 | CASSGRRLGNQPQHF | TGTGCCAGCAGTGGGCGGCGACTTGGGAATCAGCCCCAGCATTTT
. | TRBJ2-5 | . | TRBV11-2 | CASSYTGRQETQYF | TGTGCCAGCAGCTATACAGGGCGGCAAGAGACCCAGTACTTC
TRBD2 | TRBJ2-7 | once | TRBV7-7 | CASSSRLAGATYEQYF | TGTGCCAGCAGCTCCCGACTAGCGGGAGCGACCTACGAGCAGTACTTC
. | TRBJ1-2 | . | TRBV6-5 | CASSSGNYGYTF | TGTGCCAGCAGTTCGGGGAACTATGGCTACACCTTC
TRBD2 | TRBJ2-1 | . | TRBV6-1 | CASSDSVAGSLASGSNEQFF | TGTGCCAGCAGTGATTCCGTTGCAGGGTCTTTGGCTAGCGGGAGTAATGAGCAGTTCTTC
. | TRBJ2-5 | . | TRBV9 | CASSAGAAETQYF | TGTGCCAGCAGCGCAGGGGCTGCGGAGACCCAGTACTTC
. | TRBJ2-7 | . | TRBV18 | CASSLAGHTSYEQYF | TGTGCCAGCTCACTCGCCGGACACACCTCCTACGAGCAGTACTTC
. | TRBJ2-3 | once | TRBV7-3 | CASSLSSGTDTQYF | TGTGCCAGCAGCTTATCGAGCGGCACAGATACGCAGTATTTT
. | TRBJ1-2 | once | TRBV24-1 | CATSDEFYGYTF | TGTGCCACCAGTGATGAGTTCTATGGCTACACCTTC
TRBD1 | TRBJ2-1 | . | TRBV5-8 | CASSLRQGHNEQFF | TGTGCCAGCAGCCTCCGACAGGGACATAATGAGCAGTTCTTC
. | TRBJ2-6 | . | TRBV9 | CASSVSQGVGSTGANVLTF | TGTGCCAGCAGCGTTTCGCAAGGGGTAGGATCTACTGGGGCCAACGTCCTGACTTTC
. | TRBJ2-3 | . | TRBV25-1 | CASSENGTGRTTDTQYF | TGTGCCAGCAGTGAAAACGGGACCGGGAGAACCACAGATACGCAGTATTTT
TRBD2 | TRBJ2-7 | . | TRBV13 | CASSLSGYSYEQYF | TGTGCCAGCAGCCTTAGCGGGTACTCCTACGAGCAGTACTTC
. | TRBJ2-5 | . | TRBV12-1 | CASSFSHGRFRTSGSHLQETQYF | TGTGCCAGCAGCTTTTCGCATGGACGCTTTCGGACTAGCGGGAGCCATCTCCAAGAGACCCAGTACTTC
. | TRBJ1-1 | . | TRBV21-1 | CASSKKEAGFTGAWAEAFF | TGTGCCAGCAGCAAAAAGGAGGCGGGGTTTACGGGAGCTTGGGCTGAAGCTTTCTTT
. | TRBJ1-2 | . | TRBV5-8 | CASSFSVYGYTF | TGTGCCAGCAGCTTTAGTGTATATGGCTACACCTTC
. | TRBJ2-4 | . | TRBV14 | CASSQGRGNIQYF | TGTGCCAGCAGCCAAGGTCGGGGGAACATTCAGTACTTC
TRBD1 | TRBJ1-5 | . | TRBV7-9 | CASSLTGDQPQHF | TGTGCCAGCAGTTTAACAGGGGATCAGCCCCAGCATTTT
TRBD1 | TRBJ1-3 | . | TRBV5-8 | CASSLQGRAGNTIYF | TGTGCCAGCAGCTTACAGGGGCGCGCCGGAAACACCATATATTTT
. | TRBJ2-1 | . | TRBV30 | CAWSGSRGSYNEQFF | TGTGCCTGGAGTGGCTCCCGGGGATCCTACAATGAGCAGTTCTTC
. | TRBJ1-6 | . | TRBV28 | CASSLSLGQGPNSPLHF | TGTGCCAGCAGCCTATCTTTGGGGCAGGGCCCCAATTCACCCCTCCACTTT
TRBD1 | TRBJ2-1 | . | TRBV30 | CASPPGQGANEQFF | TGTGCTTCCCCTCCGGGACAGGGGGCTAATGAGCAGTTCTTC
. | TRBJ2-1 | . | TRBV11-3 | CASSLGANEQFF | TGTGCCAGCAGCTTAGGAGCCAATGAGCAGTTCTTC
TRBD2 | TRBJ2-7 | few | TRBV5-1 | CASSLGTSGDYEQYF | TGCGCCAGCAGCTTGGGTACTAGCGGCGACTACGAGCAGTACTTC
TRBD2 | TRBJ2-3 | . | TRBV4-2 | CASSHPIGSGRTTDTQYF | TGTGCCAGCAGCCACCCCATAGGGAGCGGGAGGACCACAGATACGCAGTATTTT
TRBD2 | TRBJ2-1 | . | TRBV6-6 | CASNLAGLNEQFF | TGTGCCAGCAACCTAGCGGGACTCAATGAGCAGTTCTTC